This TCR beta chain was recorded in a study of T-cell reconstitution after alpha-beta-depleted transplantation in children. Study-level points and caveats: For some patients, TCRbeta diversity was high at day 60 because of recipient T cells and thymic progenitors that survived. Newly produced T cells mostly provided counts and TCRbeta diversity after one year, as hyperexpanded clones declined.

This CDR3 is 16 amino acids long. Trimming cost V 0 bases and J 5 bases, with 20 bases left between them. Germline V lookup: CDR1 DFQATT, CDR2 SNEGSKA (reference sequence). This clonotype occurred a few times. Its specificity is unknown. Library preparation (for TCRbeta) was performed with unique molecular identifiers. Using its own MiXCR run on the PCR reads, TCRdb lists one record per CDR3 protein. Here the sample spans hundreds of thousands of distinct CDR3 sequences, 16% being singletons. This sequence joins TRBV20-1 and TRBJ2-7, with unresolved D. The sequenced sample was PBMCs, mostly from graft donor cells, obtained 360 days after TCRalphabeta/CD19-depleted stem cell transplant. This receptor was obtained from a male patient younger than 18 who had a stem cell transplant for acute lymphoblastic leukemia, so the T cells may come from the graft donor. DNA of the CDR3: TGCAGTGCTAGAGAGAAAATGGCTAGGCGCCGAGACGAGCAGTACTTC. Its translation is CSAREKMARRRDEQYF.